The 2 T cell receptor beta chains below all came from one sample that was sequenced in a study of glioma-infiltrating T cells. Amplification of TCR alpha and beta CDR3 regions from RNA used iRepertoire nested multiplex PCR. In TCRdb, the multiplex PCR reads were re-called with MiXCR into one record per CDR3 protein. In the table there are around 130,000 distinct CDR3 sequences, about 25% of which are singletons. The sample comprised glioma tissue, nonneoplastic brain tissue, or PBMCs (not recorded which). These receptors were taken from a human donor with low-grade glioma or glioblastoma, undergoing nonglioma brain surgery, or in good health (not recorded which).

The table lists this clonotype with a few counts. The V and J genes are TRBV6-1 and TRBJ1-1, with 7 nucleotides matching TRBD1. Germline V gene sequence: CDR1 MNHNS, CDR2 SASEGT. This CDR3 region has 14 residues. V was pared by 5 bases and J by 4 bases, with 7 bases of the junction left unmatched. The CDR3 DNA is TGTGCCAGCAGTACTAAGGGGGCCCGCACTGAAGCTTTCTTT. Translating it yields CASSTKGARTEAFF.

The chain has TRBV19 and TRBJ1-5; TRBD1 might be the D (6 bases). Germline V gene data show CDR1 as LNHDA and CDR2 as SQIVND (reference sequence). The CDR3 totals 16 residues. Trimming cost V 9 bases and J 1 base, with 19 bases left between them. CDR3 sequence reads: CASRGRSVSSNQPQHF. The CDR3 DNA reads TGTGCCAGCCGGGGGCGGAGCGTGAGCAGCAATCAGCCCCAGCATTTT.